This T cell receptor beta chain was sequenced in a study of blood T cell repertoires in COVID-19. On the study more broadly: The study drew acute and convalescent COVID-19 samples from the United States, Italy and Spain. PBMCs, B-cell-depleted T cells, or T cells were the source of the cDNA or gDNA that made up the material.

Study processing details: Cell counts per sample came from amplifying reference gene primers. The table came from immunoSEQ multiplex PCR; TCRdb's copy has only in-frame clones and leaves some out. V and J calls and clone size are as listed in that table; D and trimming were resolved from the DNA. Seen here are around 26,000 clones, approximately 85% observed once, and the top ten hold more than 6.5%. J lost 7 bases, V lost 6 bases, and 9 bases had no gene match. Germline loops: CDR1 MDHEN, CDR2 SYDVKM. The CDR3 is made up of 13 amino acids. This clone was counted only a few times. The chain is built from TRBV28 and TRBJ2-7; 7 bases match TRBD1. Input material: peripheral blood. This sequence was found in a human donor in a cohort sampled during active COVID-19. The CDR3 loop reads CASRPDRVREQYF. The CDR3 region has the DNA TGTGCCAGCAGACCCGACAGGGTTCGGGAGCAGTACTTC.